The source of this T cell receptor (beta chain) is a study of CD8 T cells in ankylosing spondylitis. This clonotype was picked up many times. Its antigen is not identified. Study-level findings and limits: Reportedly, disease-linked clones are significantly enriched in ankylosing spondylitis patients' matched synovial fluid. Before this, some motif variants had been reported in reactive arthritis synovial fluid and blood. Blood of patients with ankylosing spondylitis appeared to be characterized by a TCR beta motif of about 8 highly homologous variants.

Quantitative molecular-barcoded 5'-RACE generated the TCR beta libraries. TCRdb recomputed calls from the 5' RACE reads with MiXCR, one row per CDR3 protein. The repertoire has roughly 48,000 distinct CDR3 sequences, 6.5% to 9% of them found once; the top ten carry about 8.9%. Sample: blood, either unsorted or a sorted T cell fraction (not recorded which). The clonotype was recovered from a female donor with ankylosing spondylitis or in good health (not recorded which).

The CDR3 region has the DNA TGTGCCAGCAGAGGACAGACCAACACCGGGGAGCTGTTTTTT. Amino acid sequence: CASRGQTNTGELFF. This chain connects TRBV6-4 to TRBJ2-2, with D possibly TRBD1 on 6 matching bases. V was shortened by 6 bases and J by 2 bases, with 10 bases between the two germline ends. Per the germline V gene, CDR1 is MRHNA and CDR2 is SNTAGT. This CDR3 has 14 amino acids.